Described below is a single TCR beta chain sequence and its context. This clonotype appeared once. The specificity of this receptor is unknown. No much larger clonotype is one base removed from it; base qualities were not supplied. These data originate in a study of T-cell reconstitution after alpha-beta-depleted transplantation in children (dated by TCRdb to the mid-2010s). For the study in its entirety: T-cell immune reconstitution after TCRalphabeta/CD19-depleted allogeneic hematopoietic cell transplantation in children was quantitatively tracked in the study by means of TCR repertoire profiling.

Preparation of the library involved PCR. TCRdb names Illumina HiSeq 2500 as the instrument used. To normalize quantification of the TCRbeta repertoire, the TCR libraries were built with molecular barcoding that relied on unique molecular identifiers. TCRdb took the public reads, trimmed them with fastp at Q25, ran MiXCR for clone calling and kept in-frame beta chains. CDR3 protein sequences are deduplicated, and each keeps its most common genes and DNA. This sample lists about 500,000 distinct CDR3 sequences; 30% to 35% were detected once. 2% to 3% of the sample goes to the ten largest clones. The germline V gene sets CDR1 to KGHSH and CDR2 to LQKENI. Ends trimmed: V by 1 base, J by 6 bases; bases unmatched to a gene: 5. The CDR3, cysteine through phenylalanine, is 15 amino acids long. The only DNA kept is the CDR3, 45 bases in frame from the first base.

The rearrangement combines TRBV18 with TRBJ1-5; 8 middle bases align to TRBD1. This TCR derives from a human donor who donated a stem cell graft to a child with aplastic anemia. Sequences were derived from PBMCs from the stem cell graft donor, sampled from the stem cell graft. The CDR3 protein is CASSPQAGGRQPQHF. The sequenced DNA is TGTGCCAGCTCACCACAGGCAGGGGGCCGTCAGCCCCAGCATTTT.